This TCR beta chain was captured in a study of cytomegalovirus exposure and HLA in healthy donors. The CDR3 is made up of 14 amino acids. Germline CDR1 and CDR2: SGHTA and FQGTGA. V dropped 3 bases and J dropped 0 bases, with 8 bases sitting between them. In the PCR, 60 Vbeta and 13 Jbeta primers were used. Profiling relied on immunoSEQ multiplex PCR, and the TCRdb table lists in-frame clones only, not all of them. The table shows around 150,000 clones, with just over 70% occurring only once. Study outcomes and limitations: TCR beta V- and J-gene trimming, according to a later analysis, was linked to a missense DCLRE1C variant. The investigators catalogued 150 or so TCR beta chains as cytomegalovirus-associated. Whilst most TCR sequences proved rare, a subset of public TCRs occurred across many donors.

This clone was seen a handful of times. Its antigen remains unidentified. What was sequenced was PBMCs. The chain couples TRBV7-3 to TRBJ1-2, with a tentative D call TRBD1 (6 bases). The TCR comes from a man younger than 35 in good health and CMV-seropositive. The CDR3 spells CASSLDRANYGYTF. CDR3 bases: TGTGCCAGCAGCTTGGACAGAGCTAACTATGGCTACACCTTC.